A single sample gave rise to the 11 T cell receptor beta chains below, sequenced in a study of cytotoxic CD8 clonotypes in ibrutinib-treated CLL. Sequencing was performed with immunoSEQ multiplex PCR; in TCRdb, only in-frame clones are kept and a portion is missing. The sample has about 270,000 clones, more than 70% seen once. The sample in question was PBMCs, obtained at disease progression, from a patient treated with ibrutinib. The receptor source for this set is a human donor with chronic lymphocytic leukemia.

The chain is built from TRBV2 and TRBJ1-1, with a weak D call TRBD1 (5 bases). Between the trimmed V and J ends, which lost 6 bases and 3 bases, there was a span of 14 bases. CDR3 size: 14 residues. In germline, CDR1 is SNHLY, CDR2 FYNNEI. CDR3 nucleotides: TGTGCCAGCAGAAAGTGGACAAGGGACACTGAAGCTTTCTTT. This sequence encodes CASRKWTRDTEAFF.

CDR3 loop: CASSVADPSGNTIYF. The CDR3 nucleotides read TGTGCCAGCAGCGTAGCTGATCCCTCTGGAAACACCATATATTTT. The V and J genes are TRBV9 and TRBJ1-3; D uncertain. CDR1 and CDR2 (germline): SGDLS, YYNGEE. Trimming took 0 bases from V and 0 from J, leaving 7 bases between them. This CDR3 is built from 15 residues.

This clone was recorded only once. The chain combines TRBV5-6 with TRBJ2-1, with 8 bases fitting TRBD2. This CDR3 spans 16 amino acids. Germline CDR1 SGHDT, CDR2 YYEEEE. V gave up 4 bases and J gave up 2 bases; unmatched junction bases: 8. The CDR3 DNA is TGTGCCAGCAGCCCACTAGCGGCTGACACCTACAATGAGCAGTTCTTC. Translation gives CASSPLAADTYNEQFF.

In DNA form, the CDR3 reads TGTGCCATCAGGACATACAATGAGCAGTTCTTC. It is translated as CAIRTYNEQFF. This sequence joins TRBV10-3 and TRBJ2-1; D is unclear. The CDR3 loop spans 11 amino acids. Germline V gives CDR1 ENHRY, CDR2 SYGVKD. Trimming removed 6 bases at V and 4 bases at J, with 4 bases between.

This rearrangement joins TRBV9 to TRBJ2-7, with a weak D call TRBD2 (6 bases). Germline V CDR1 and CDR2: SGDLS, YYNGEE. This CDR3 has 13 amino acids. Trimming took 10 bases from V and 7 from J, leaving 21 bases between them. Here the CDR3 reads CASGGRDPREQYF. The CDR3 nucleotides read TGTGCCTCCGGAGGGCGGGACCCGAGGGAGCAGTACTTC.

The rearrangement joins TRBV29-1 to TRBJ2-3, with D possibly matching TRBD2 (6 bases). The length of the CDR3 is 12 residues. The V gene's germline CDR1 is SQVTM and CDR2 ANQGSEA. The CDR3 region has the DNA TGCACGGCGGGACTCCCTCATAATACGCAGTATTTT. This translates into CTAGLPHNTQYF.

The rearrangement uses TRBV21-1 and TRBJ1-1. TRBV21-1 is a listed pseudogene. The length of the CDR3 is 17 residues. CDR3 protein: CASSKGCGWVCNTEAFF. Written as DNA, the CDR3 is TGTGCCAGCAGCAAAGGATGTGGTTGGGTCTGCAACACTGAAGCTTTCTTT.

This clone came up a few times. In DNA form, the CDR3 reads TGTGCCAGTTCGCCGGGGCGAAGCTCTGGAAACACCATATATTTT. This codes for CASSPGRSSGNTIYF. This rearrangement joins TRBV19 to TRBJ1-3, with a weak D call TRBD1 (5 bases). The CDR3 covers 15 residues. Trimming removed 8 bases at V and 0 bases at J, with 14 bases between. Germline assignment: CDR1 LNHDA and CDR2 SQIVND (reference sequence).

The V gene is TRBV5-4, the J gene TRBJ2-5; D remains ambiguous. Germline CDR1 is SGHNT and CDR2 is YYREEE (reference sequence). CDR3 length equals 14 residues. V lost 5 bases, J lost 3 bases, and 14 bases lay in between. CDR3 coding DNA: TGTGCCAGCAGGTGGACGCCCGAGGAAGAGACCCAGTACTTC. Amino acids: CASRWTPEEETQYF.

The chain couples TRBV15 to TRBJ2-1; TRBD2 is a possible D gene (5 bases). Looked up from germline, CDR1 is LNHNV and CDR2 is YYDKDF (reference sequence). The CDR3 covers 14 residues. V shed 3 bases and J shed 7 bases, with 13 bases lying between them. This CDR3 is CATSSATMVNEQFF. Written as DNA, the CDR3 is TGTGCCACCAGCAGCGCGACTATGGTGAATGAGCAGTTCTTC.

Only a few counts were recorded for this clone. This chain connects TRBV4-1 to TRBJ2-7; 10 nucleotides match TRBD2. Germline V gene data show CDR1 as MGHRA and CDR2 as YSYEKL. CDR3 size: 15 residues. V shed 3 bases and J 1 base; nucleotides not matched to a gene: 3. CDR3 bases: TGCGCCAGCAGCCATCTAGCGGGAGTGTCCTACGAGCAGTACTTC. Protein: CASSHLAGVSYEQYF.